This T cell receptor (beta chain) was captured by sequencing in a study of cytomegalovirus exposure and HLA in healthy donors. Study conclusions and caveats: Reportedly, fewer N-insertions than the approximately 650-donor mean appeared in an Asian-associated ancestry cluster in a later analysis.

V trimming: 2 bases; J trimming: 4 bases; junction bases outside the gene matches: 18. The CDR3 length is 19 residues. Per the germline V gene, CDR1 is SEHNR and CDR2 is FQNEAQ (reference sequence). PCR employed 60 Vbeta and 13 Jbeta primers. This table comes from immunoSEQ multiplex PCR, and its TCRdb copy is limited to in-frame clones, with some not included. In all, the sample yields roughly 62,000 clones. With respect to this clone: Its antigen is still unknown.

The chain links TRBV7-9 to TRBJ1-2; 8 bases map to TRBD1. This TCR came from a woman aged 18-30 years in good health and CMV-seronegative. Sequencing was done on a sample of PBMCs. The CDR3 sequence is CASSLTGTGTSSSRYGYTF. CDR3 nucleotide sequence: TGTGCCAGCAGCTTAACTGGGACAGGAACATCTTCTAGTCGCTATGGCTACACCTTC.